These 22 T cell receptor beta chains originate from one sample sequenced in a study of T cell repertoires in cytomegalovirus infection. TCRdb used MiXCR to reprocess the reads, holding one entry per CDR3 protein. The table includes about 300,000 distinct CDR3 sequences, approximately 10% detected once. Sample: PBMCs. The receptors come from a human donor in good health (CMV status not recorded). Some clones in this sample may be carry-over from other donors' samples.

Ten or more counts support this clonotype. The rearrangement uses TRBV5-4 and TRBJ1-4, with D unclear. Germline-derived CDR1 and CDR2 are SGHNT and YYREEE (reference sequence). Deletions cut 0 bases from V and 3 bases from J, with 12 bases between. There are 16 residues in the CDR3. The CDR3 is CASSLGPGGANEKLFF. For the CDR3, the DNA is TGTGCCAGCAGCTTGGGGCCAGGAGGTGCTAATGAAAAACTGTTTTTT.

The chain links TRBV27 to TRBJ2-6; D gene unclear. The CDR3 sequence is 13 residues long. Germline assignment: CDR1 MNHEY and CDR2 SMNVEV (reference sequence). V lost 8 bases, J lost 1 base, and 6 bases lay in between. The CDR3: CASYSSGANVLTF. In DNA, the CDR3 is TGTGCCAGCTACTCTTCTGGGGCCAACGTCCTGACTTTC.

This clonotype was seen at least ten times. The CDR3 sequence: CASSQERGTGNTEAFF. For the CDR3, the DNA is TGTGCCAGCAGCCAAGAGAGGGGCACCGGGAACACTGAAGCTTTCTTT. The chain is built from TRBV3-1 and TRBJ1-1; D might be TRBD1 (5 bases). V was shortened by 0 bases and J by 1 base, with 12 bases between the two germline ends. Per the germline V gene, CDR1 is LGHDT and CDR2 is YNNKEL (reference sequence). The CDR3 has 16 amino acids.

Ten or more counts support this clonotype. The chain recombines TRBV11-3 with TRBJ1-1; the D gene is possibly TRBD1 (5 bases). With 5 bases removed from V and 5 bases from J, the gap between germline ends came to 12 bases. The CDR3 is 13 amino acids. Germline CDR1 is SGHNT and CDR2 is YENEEA. The CDR3 DNA is TGTGCCAGCAGCGTCCTGGGGGGGACTGAAGCTTTCTTT. Amino acid sequence: CASSVLGGTEAFF.

This clonotype was observed many times. V gene TRBV4-2 combines with J gene TRBJ2-3; TRBD2 aligns across 7 bases. The V segment lost 0 bases and the J segment 2 bases; nucleotides outside the gene matches: 5. This CDR3 region has 16 residues. Germline V gene data show CDR1 as LGHNA and CDR2 as YNFKEQ. In DNA form, the CDR3 reads TGTGCCAGCAGCCAAGATCTGGCGGGGGTCACAGATACGCAGTATTTT. Translation gives CASSQDLAGVTDTQYF.

This clonotype was found many times. The J gene is TRBJ2-1, the V gene TRBV7-2, with TRBD1 matching 8 bases. Per germline, CDR1 SGHTA and CDR2 FQGNSA. CDR3 size: 19 residues. V trimming: 3 bases; J trimming: 5 bases; junction bases outside the gene matches: 18. Here the CDR3 DNA reads TGTGCCAGCAGCTTCGTAGCCGCTTTAGCGGACAGGGCAGACAATGAGCAGTTCTTC. Its protein product is CASSFVAALADRADNEQFF. Supplemented by reference TRBV7-2 and TRBJ2-1, the full variable domain reads GAGVSQSPSNKVTEKGKDVELRCDPISGHTALYWYRQSLGQGLEFLIYFQGNSAPDKSGLPSDRFSAERTGGSVSTLTIQRTQQEDSAVYLCASSFVAALADRADNEQFFGPGTRLTVL.

At least ten counts were recorded for this clonotype. V and J are TRBV10-3 and TRBJ1-4; the match to TRBD1 covers 9 bases. The germline gives CDR1 ENHRY, CDR2 SYGVKD. CDR3 size: 15 residues. Trimming removed 10 bases from V and 8 bases from J; junction bases left unmatched: 14. CDR3 loop: CATRQMTGGGEKLFF. In DNA, the CDR3 is TGTGCCACCCGACAGATGACAGGGGGAGGCGAAAAACTGTTTTTT.

This clonotype was recorded at least ten times. J is TRBJ2-5 and V is TRBV18; TRBD2 is a possible D gene (6 bases). Germline assignment: CDR1 KGHSH and CDR2 LQKENI. Trimming took off 3 bases at V and 2 bases at J, with 13 bases between the two ends. CDR3 length equals 15 residues. The CDR3 reads CASSPRPEGQETQYF. CDR3 DNA sequence: TGTGCCAGCTCACCCCGGCCGGAGGGACAAGAGACCCAGTACTTC.

With respect to this clonotype: This may stem from a read error, because a much larger clone lies one nucleotide away. V usage is TRBV4-3 and J usage is TRBJ2-5, with D perhaps TRBD2 (6 bases). This CDR3 region has 16 residues. Per germline, CDR1 LGHNA and CDR2 YSLEER. The CDR3 sequence: CASRLNLRRAQKTQYF. CDR3 nucleotides: TGCGCCAGCAGACTCAACCTGCGGAGGGCCCAAAAGACCCAGTACTTC.

The chain couples TRBV7-9 to TRBJ1-6; D perhaps matches TRBD1 (6 bases). This CDR3 spans 14 amino acids. Germline V gene sequence: CDR1 SEHNR, CDR2 FQNEAQ (reference sequence). Trimming removed 8 bases from V and 7 bases from J, with 15 bases in between. Here the CDR3 DNA reads TGTGCCAGCCATTCAAGGGGGAAAAATTCACCCCTCCACTTT. It yields the protein CASHSRGKNSPLHF.

This clonotype was seen a few times. This chain joins TRBV5-1 and TRBJ2-7, with 10 bases lining up with TRBD1. Germline CDR1 SGHRS, CDR2 YFSETQ. V lost 0 bases and J lost 6; bases outside the gene matches: 6. The CDR3 has 15 amino acids. The CDR3 DNA follows: TGCGCCAGCAGCTTGGTCGGGACAGGGGCTGCCGAGCAGTACTTC. Translation: CASSLVGTGAAEQYF.

V and J are TRBV7-9 and TRBJ1-5; D gene ambiguous. This CDR3 spans 15 amino acids. Trimming removed 5 bases at V and 4 bases at J, with 15 bases between. CDR1 is SEHNR and CDR2 is FQNEAQ in the germline V gene (reference sequence). The CDR3 here is CASSPTGVENQPQHF. CDR3 in DNA: TGTGCCAGCAGCCCCACCGGGGTGGAGAATCAGCCCCAGCATTTT.

This clonotype was found a few times. CDR3 in amino acids: CASRPSGVWQETQYF. The CDR3 bases are TGTGCCAGCCGCCCTTCAGGGGTTTGGCAAGAGACCCAGTACTTC. The chain employs TRBV2 and TRBJ2-5; D might be TRBD1 (6 bases). The CDR3 covers 15 residues. The V end was cut by 8 bases, the J end by 2 bases, with 18 bases between. Germline CDR1 SNHLY, CDR2 FYNNEI.

This clonotype was counted between two and nine times. V usage is TRBV7-9 and J usage is TRBJ2-7; D tentatively reads TRBD1 or TRBD2 (5 bases each). Between the trimmed V and J ends, which lost 4 bases and 11 bases, there was a span of 12 bases. CDR3 length: 11 amino acids. CDR1 and CDR2 from the germline V gene are SEHNR and FQNEAQ (reference sequence). The CDR3 sequence: CASSWDGLEYF. The CDR3 DNA follows: TGTGCCAGCAGCTGGGACGGTTTGGAGTACTTC.

This clonotype has at least ten counts. The rearrangement uses TRBV7-6 and TRBJ1-2, with 7 bases that match TRBD1. V gave up 4 bases and J gave up 8 bases; unmatched junction bases: 13. This CDR3 comprises 15 residues. Germline V lookup: CDR1 SGHVS, CDR2 FNYEAQ. The CDR3 is CASSSVQGRRGGYTF. The CDR3 region has the DNA TGTGCCAGCAGCTCGGTACAGGGGCGACGAGGAGGCTACACCTTC.

This clonotype has only a few counts. The J gene is TRBJ1-5, the V gene TRBV12-3 or TRBV12-4; 9 nucleotides match TRBD1. The CDR3 is made up of 16 amino acids. The J segment lost 7 bases and the V segment lost 0 bases, leaving 7 bases of the junction unmatched. The CDR3: CASSLAGQGANQPQHF. In nucleotides, the CDR3 is TGTGCCAGCAGTTTAGCGGGACAGGGTGCAAACCAGCCCCAGCATTTT.

This chain connects TRBV28 to TRBJ1-4; perhaps TRBD1 as D (5 bases). The CDR3 length is 15 residues. Per the germline V gene, CDR1 is MDHEN and CDR2 is SYDVKM. V lost 4 bases to trimming and J lost 0 bases, with 9 bases between them. The CDR3 DNA is TGTGCCAGCAGTTACCAGACAGCAACTAATGAAAAACTGTTTTTT. It specifies CASSYQTATNEKLFF.

This clonotype was observed many times. The CDR3 is CSASEGGPTDTQYF. The CDR3 bases are TGCAGTGCCAGCGAGGGGGGCCCCACAGATACGCAGTATTTT. This rearrangement joins TRBV20-1 to TRBJ2-3, with D possibly being TRBD1 or TRBD2 (6 bases each). V was trimmed by 6 bases and J by 2 bases, leaving 15 bases between them. CDR3 size: 14 residues. The germline CDR1 and CDR2 sequences are DFQATT and SNEGSKA (reference sequence).

Many counts were recorded for this clonotype. V gene TRBV12-3 or TRBV12-4 combines with J gene TRBJ1-2; a possible D gene is TRBD1 (5 bases). Deletions cut 2 bases from V and 0 bases from J, with 13 bases between. The CDR3 is 16 amino acids. The CDR3 spells CASSLSGTTTNYGYTF. The CDR3 coding sequence is TGTGCCAGCAGTTTATCAGGGACGACGACTAACTATGGCTACACCTTC.

The table lists this clonotype with many counts. The chain joins TRBV6-2 or TRBV6-3 to TRBJ1-1, with unresolved D. The CDR3 is made up of 14 amino acids. Trimming took 6 bases from V and 5 from J, leaving 16 bases between them. The germline V gene has CDR1 MNHEY and CDR2 SVGEGT. In nucleotides, the CDR3 is TGTGCCAGCAGCCCGAGTACTTCCGGGACTGAAGCTTTCTTT. Its protein is CASSPSTSGTEAFF.

This clonotype was found many times. The chain couples TRBV28 to TRBJ2-1, with D perhaps matching TRBD1 (5 bases). Germline loops: CDR1 MDHEN, CDR2 SYDVKM. The V gene lost 3 bases and the J gene lost 9 bases, with 12 bases spanning the gap. The CDR3 is 13 residues long. In DNA form, the CDR3 reads TGTGCCAGCAGTTTGGGGCAATACGGTGAGCAGTTCTTC. This translates into CASSLGQYGEQFF.

This clonotype was observed a few times. The gene calls are TRBV6-2 or TRBV6-3 and TRBJ2-2; the D gene could be TRBD1 or TRBD2 (6 bases each). The germline gives CDR1 MNHEY, CDR2 SVGEGT. Trimming removed 0 bases at V and 3 bases at J, with 11 bases between. The CDR3 is 16 amino acids. The CDR3, as DNA: TGTGCCAGCAGTTACTCGGCACGGGGGCACACCGGGGAGCTGTTTTTT. Its protein is CASSYSARGHTGELFF.